The 2 T cell receptor beta chains listed next were all sequenced from one sample in a study of quantifying T cell responses using KT2 cells. As for the study in general: TCR alpha and beta constant-region primers primed reverse transcription of RNA.

A single-stranded UMI oligo with SP2 sequence was ligated to cDNA 3' ends. An equimolar mix of RC1.1 and RC1.2 primed the beta chain across TRBC1 and TRBC2. TCRdb independently ran MiXCR on the UMI-ligation and nested PCR reads; one entry per CDR3 protein. The sample holds under 35,000 distinct CDR3 sequences, about 7.3% seen once. The sequenced sample was PBMCs spiked with cells of the T cell clone KT2. Receptor source: a human donor.

This clonotype is medium-sized in the sample. This chain links TRBV29-1 with TRBJ1-2; D may be TRBD1 (5 bases). Germline V lookup: CDR1 SQVTM, CDR2 ANQGSEA. CDR3 length: 13 amino acids. Trimming cost V 3 bases and J 6 bases, with 14 bases left between them. CDR3: CSVEGTGVDGYTF. CDR3 in DNA: TGCAGCGTTGAGGGGACCGGCGTTGATGGCTACACCTTC.

This clonotype was recorded at least ten times. The chain carries TRBV7-6 and TRBJ1-1; D remains ambiguous. Germline V gene sequence: CDR1 SGHVS, CDR2 FNYEAQ. V gave up 5 bases and J gave up 4 bases, with 8 bases separating them. The CDR3 sequence is 12 residues long. Here the CDR3 reads CASSHRGTEAFF. CDR3 coding DNA: TGTGCCAGCAGCCATCGGGGCACTGAAGCTTTCTTT.